This TCR beta chain derives from a study of blood T cells in healthy people across ages. Study-wide points: Measured against age, TCR beta diversity per million T cells decreased in a roughly linear manner. Estimates drawn from one million T cells were deemed to understate diversity.

Every donor provided around 9.5 milliliters of peripheral blood. The use of a sample-barcoded 5' primer and a J-beta primer mix characterized a second PCR of roughly 7 to 12 cycles. TCRdb reprocessed the 5' RACE reads via MiXCR and lists one record per CDR3 protein. The table lists 1.5 million or so distinct CDR3 sequences, approximately 40% of them singletons. The CDR3 is 14 residues long. Germline V gives CDR1 MNHEY, CDR2 SVGAGI. Trimming left V 3 bases short and J 7 bases short, with 13 bases between. In regard to this clonotype: The antigen is not known.

The receptor's source is a woman under 30 in good health. The chain combines TRBV6-5 with TRBJ2-1, with D possibly being TRBD2 (5 bases). Sequenced material: blood. The CDR3 loop reads CASSYSPGENEQFF. CDR3 sequence (DNA): TGTGCCAGCAGTTATTCTCCCGGGGAGAATGAGCAGTTCTTC.